The present TCR beta chain was sequenced within a study of T-cell reconstitution after alpha-beta-depleted transplantation in children. The V end lost 4 bases, the J end lost 2 bases, and 14 bases lay between the germline ends. CDR1 and CDR2 (germline): SGDLS, YYNGEE. There are 15 residues in the CDR3. On this clonotype itself: Its antigen remains unknown.

Whole-study results and caveats: T-cell numbers and diversity, one year after transplant, stemmed largely from T cells that were newly produced. For some patients, TCRbeta diversity was high at day 60 because of recipient T cells and thymic progenitors that survived. Reported findings indicate that, about two months after transplant, alpha-beta T cells came from several hundred expanded clones, which were derived from non-depleted graft cells.

The library targeted TCRbeta and was prepared with unique molecular identifiers. TCRdb analysed the PCR reads with MiXCR anew, one entry per CDR3 protein. The data contain about 580,000 distinct CDR3 sequences, 23% of them singletons. Sequencing used PBMCs, mostly from graft donor cells, obtained 360 days after TCRalphabeta/CD19-depleted stem cell transplant. V gene TRBV9 combines with J gene TRBJ2-3; no firm D call. The TCR originated in a boy younger than two who had a stem cell transplant for acute myeloid leukemia, so the T cells may come from the graft donor. This CDR3 is CASSLTPVATDTQYF. The CDR3 nucleotides are TGTGCCAGCAGCCTAACCCCGGTAGCCACAGATACGCAGTATTTT.